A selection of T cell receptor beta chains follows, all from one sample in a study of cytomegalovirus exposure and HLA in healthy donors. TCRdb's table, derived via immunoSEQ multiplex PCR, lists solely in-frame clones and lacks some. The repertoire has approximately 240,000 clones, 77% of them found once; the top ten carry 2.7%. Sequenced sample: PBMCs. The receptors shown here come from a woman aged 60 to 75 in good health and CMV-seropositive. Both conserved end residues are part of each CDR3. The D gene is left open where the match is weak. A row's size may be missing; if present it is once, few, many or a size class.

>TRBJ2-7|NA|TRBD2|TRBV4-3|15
TGCGCCAGCAGCCACGGACTAGCGGGGGGTTACGAGCGGTACTTC
CASSHGLAGGYERYF
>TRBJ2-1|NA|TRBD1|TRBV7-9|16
TGTTCCAGCAGCTTGGCCCCCCGGGACAGGGTCTATGAGCAGTTCTTC
CSSSLAPRDRVYEQFF
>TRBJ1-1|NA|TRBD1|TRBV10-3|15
TGTGCCATCAGTGCCCGGGACAGGGGGTCCCCTGAAGCTTTCTTT
CAISARDRGSPEAFF
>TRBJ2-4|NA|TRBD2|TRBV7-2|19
TGTGCCAGCAGCCCGCCCGGGACTAGCGGGAGTCGAGCCAAAAACATTCAGTACTTC
CASSPPGTSGSRAKNIQYF
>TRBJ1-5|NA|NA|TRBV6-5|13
TGTGCCAGCAGTTACAACCAGGGACAGCCCCAGCATTTT
CASSYNQGQPQHF
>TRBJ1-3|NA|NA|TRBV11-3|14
TGTGCCAGCAGTCTCACAGGGAGCGGAAACACCATATATTTT
CASSLTGSGNTIYF
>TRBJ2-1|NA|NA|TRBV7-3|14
TGTGCCAGCAGCGTGTCTGGGGGCAGGAATGAGCAGTTCTTC
CASSVSGGRNEQFF
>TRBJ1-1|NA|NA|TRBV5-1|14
TGCGCCAGCAGCTTGGGATCAGAAACGACTGAAGCTTTCTTT
CASSLGSETTEAFF
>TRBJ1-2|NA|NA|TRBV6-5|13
TGTGCCACCTTTAGGGAGGCTAACTATGGCTACACCTTC
CATFREANYGYTF
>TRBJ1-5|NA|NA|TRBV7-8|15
TGTGCCAGCAGCTTCGAGATGGTTAGCAATCAGCCCCAGCATTTT
CASSFEMVSNQPQHF
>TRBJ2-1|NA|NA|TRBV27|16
TGTGCCAGCAGTTTATGGGACACTCGCTCCTACAATGAGCAGTTCTTC
CASSLWDTRSYNEQFF
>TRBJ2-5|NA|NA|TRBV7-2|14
TGTGCCAGCATCGCGGAGAGTTTCCAAGAGACCCAGTACTTC
CASIAESFQETQYF
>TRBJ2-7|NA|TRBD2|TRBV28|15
TGTGCCAGCAGTTTGTCCCAGGGAGGGAGCGACGAGCAGTACTTC
CASSLSQGGSDEQYF
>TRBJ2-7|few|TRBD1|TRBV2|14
TGTGCCAGCAGTGAAGGGGGACAGTTCTACGAGCAGTACTTC
CASSEGGQFYEQYF
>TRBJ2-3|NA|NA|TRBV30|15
TGTGCCTGGACAGTTCGGCAGGAAGTAGCAGATACGCAGTATTTT
CAWTVRQEVADTQYF
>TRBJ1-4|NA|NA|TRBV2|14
TGTGCCAGCAAAATGGCTCCAACTAATGAAAAACTGTTTTTT
CASKMAPTNEKLFF
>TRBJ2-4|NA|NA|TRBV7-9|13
TGTGCCAGCAGCTTACAGGGCGGAAACATTCAGTACTTC
CASSLQGGNIQYF
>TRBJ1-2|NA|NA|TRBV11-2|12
TGTGCCAGCAGCCAACCCGGCGGTGGCTACACCTTC
CASSQPGGGYTF
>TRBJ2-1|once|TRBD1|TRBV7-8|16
TGTGCCAGCAGCTTAGCCTCCGGGACAGGGTATAATGAGCAGTTCTTC
CASSLASGTGYNEQFF
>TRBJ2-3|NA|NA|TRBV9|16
TGTGCCAGCAGCGCGGCGGGTGGCGGCATGTTAGATACGCAGTATTTT
CASSAAGGGMLDTQYF
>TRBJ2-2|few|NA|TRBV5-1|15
TGCGCCAGCAGCCCTGGACAGACGAACACCGGGGAGCTGTTTTTT
CASSPGQTNTGELFF
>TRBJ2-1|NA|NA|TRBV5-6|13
TGTGCCAGCAGCTGGACTCCTTACAATGAGCAGTTCTTC
CASSWTPYNEQFF
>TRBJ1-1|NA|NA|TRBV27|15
TGTGCCAGCAGTTTTATGGGCAGCCGGAACACTGAAGCTTTCTTT
CASSFMGSRNTEAFF
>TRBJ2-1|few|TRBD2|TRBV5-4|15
TGTGCCAGCAGCTCCAGCGGGAGGGCTAACAATGAGCAGTTCTTC
CASSSSGRANNEQFF
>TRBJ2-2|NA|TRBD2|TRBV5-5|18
TGTGCCAGCAGCTTAACTGGGACTAGCGGGGGGAACACCGGGGAGCTGTTTTTT
CASSLTGTSGGNTGELFF
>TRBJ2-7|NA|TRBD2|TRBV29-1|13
TGCAGCGTTATGACTAGCGGGAACTACGAGCAGTACTTC
CSVMTSGNYEQYF
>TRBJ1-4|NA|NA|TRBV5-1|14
TGCGCCAGCAGATTAGGGGGGGCGAATGAAAAACTGTTTTTT
CASRLGGANEKLFF
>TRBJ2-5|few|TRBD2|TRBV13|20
TGTGCCAGCAGCCCCGACCTGACTAGCGGGGGGGGACTGGGCCAAGAGACCCAGTACTTC
CASSPDLTSGGGLGQETQYF
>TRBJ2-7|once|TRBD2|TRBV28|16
TGTGCCAGCAGTTTCTCTAGCGGGGGGCGGATCCCCGAGCAGTACTTC
CASSFSSGGRIPEQYF
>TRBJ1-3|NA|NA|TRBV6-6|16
TGTGCCAGCATCGGGGCCCGACAGGCCTCTGGAAACACCATATATTTT
CASIGARQASGNTIYF
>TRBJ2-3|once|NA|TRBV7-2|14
TGTGCCAGCAGCTTAGGGCAGTTCACAGATACGCAGTATTTT
CASSLGQFTDTQYF
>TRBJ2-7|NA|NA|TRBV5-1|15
TGCGCCAGCAGCTTGTATGCGGAGAATATCGGCGAGCAGTACTTC
CASSLYAENIGEQYF